Listed below are T cell receptor beta chains from one sample, sequenced in a study of blood T cell repertoires in COVID-19. TCRdb keeps only in-frame clones here, not all; method: immunoSEQ multiplex PCR. The sample holds over 65,000 clones, 86% seen once. The sequencing input was peripheral blood. These receptors all stem from an elderly man with COVID-19, enrolled during active disease. Each CDR3 is given with its conserved first and last residue.

TRBJ2-7 TRBV12-3/TRBV12-4 13 CASSYGVPDEQYF
TRBJ1-5 TRBV10-1 14 CASKPDRGHQPQHF
TRBJ1-2 TRBV4-2 15 CASSQARQGAYGYTF
TRBJ1-6 TRBV18 14 CASSLGTGLSPLHF
TRBJ2-7 TRBV5-4 13 CASSLGQDYEQYF
TRBJ2-5 TRBV11-3 19 CASSLADRGDRRIQETQYF
TRBJ1-3 TRBV7-2 14 CASRPQGAGNTIYF
TRBJ1-3 TRBV5-1 17 CASSEDRIYSSGNTIYF
TRBJ1-2 TRBV5-1 13 CASSQDRASGYTF
TRBJ2-7 TRBV25-1 15 CASSPLGLADYEQYF
TRBJ1-2 TRBV10-3 14 CAISESGQGFGYTF
TRBJ1-1 TRBV7-2 16 CASSLEPGQGKTEAFF
TRBJ2-2 TRBV6-5 15 CASSSGQAPTGELFF
TRBJ2-5 TRBV15 15 CATSRSGQGGETQYF
TRBJ1-4 TRBV2 13 CASSEAPSGKLFF
TRBJ2-7 TRBV14 15 CASSHRTGGIHEQYF
TRBJ2-3 TRBV6-1 20 CASSEVSRTGGALRADTQYF
TRBJ1-4 TRBV10-3 15 CAIRGADRENEKLFF
TRBJ1-4 TRBV12-3/TRBV12-4 13 CASRRDSGEKLFF
TRBJ1-1 TRBV7-3 14 CASSFQGSGTEAFF
TRBJ2-1 TRBV19 13 CASSTDRVNEQFF
TRBJ2-7 TRBV11-3 15 CASSLGGQGSYEQYF
TRBJ1-2 TRBV5-6 16 CASRPPRQGYNYGYTF
TRBJ2-7 TRBV10-3 16 CAIRVDGGSPSYEQYF
TRBJ1-3 TRBV7-2 16 CASGGGGTSRGNTIYF
TRBJ1-4 TRBV11-2 13 CASSLWGGEKLFF
TRBJ2-5 TRBV15 14 CATSREGQTETQYF
TRBJ2-1 TRBV2 14 CASSEIAGANEQFF
TRBJ2-7 TRBV28 13 CATQGMSTYEQYF
TRBJ2-7 TRBV18 13 CASSPGNSYEQYF
TRBJ1-2 TRBV5-1 14 CASSTGTANYGYTF
TRBJ1-2 TRBV10-3 11 CAIGTGHGYTF
TRBJ2-5 TRBV6-2/TRBV6-3 14 CASSSIRGWGTQYF
TRBJ1-5 TRBV27 17 CASSPDRSDGFGQPQHF
TRBJ2-3 TRBV4-2 17 CASSQLTSGGAVDTQYF
TRBJ1-2 TRBV28 13 CASRDSSNYGYTF
TRBJ1-5 TRBV7-9 14 CASSLASGNQPQHF
TRBJ1-1 TRBV3-1/TRBV3-2 13 CASSLSGNTEAFF
TRBJ1-3 TRBV18 12 CASSPSGNTIYF
TRBJ2-7 TRBV11-3 15 CASSLDNGRTYEQYF
TRBJ1-5 TRBV6-5 13 CASRTASNQPQHF
TRBJ1-1 TRBV11-2 15 CASSLSGKVDPEAFF
TRBJ1-2 TRBV5-5 16 CASSFGAIQGNYGYTF
TRBJ1-2 TRBV5-1 14 CASSSGQAAGGYTF
TRBJ2-6 TRBV11-2 17 CASSFGNSYSGANVLTF
TRBJ2-3 TRBV9 16 CASSATSGGDTDTQYF
TRBJ2-7 TRBV18 15 CASSPERLSSYEQYF
TRBJ2-3 TRBV6-6 16 CASSYRTLWSTDTQYF
TRBJ1-2 TRBV7-9 14 CASSFAGGNYGYTF
TRBJ2-5 TRBV15 17 CATSRVPRQSGGETQYF
TRBJ1-2 TRBV29-1 12 CSVDTGVYGYTF
TRBJ1-6 TRBV5-1 18 CASSLTVQGTSYNSPLHF
TRBJ2-7 TRBV6-6 14 CASSYFVRSYEQYF
TRBJ2-6 TRBV5-1 16 CASSFFTGAGANVLTF
TRBJ1-5 TRBV2 13 CASSSEGAQPQHF
TRBJ2-5 TRBV7-9 15 CASSLRLGGAETQYF
TRBJ1-3 TRBV7-9 15 CASSPSVRAGNTIYF
TRBJ2-3 TRBV4-2 14 CASSQDSPKDTQYF